The 12 T cell receptor beta chains below come from one sample, sequenced in a study of T-cell memory formation after mild COVID-19. In TCRdb, the 5' RACE reads were re-called with MiXCR into one record per CDR3 protein. The sample has fewer than 250,000 distinct CDR3 sequences, roughly 10% seen once. The specimen was PBMCs or a T cell subset sorted from them (not recorded which). These receptors came from a man aged 18 to 29 who had mild COVID-19 (a few samples of this study predate the infection). Cell type and time point are not known.

This clonotype was recorded many times. This chain joins TRBV5-1 and TRBJ1-1; D may be TRBD1 (6 bases). The CDR3 is 15 amino acids. Germline loops: CDR1 SGHRS, CDR2 YFSETQ. Between the trimmed V and J ends, which lost 5 bases and 1 base, there was a span of 15 bases. CDR3 sequence reads: CASRTTGGANTEAFF. The CDR3 DNA is TGCGCCAGCAGAACTACGGGGGGGGCGAACACTGAAGCTTTCTTT.

Ten or more counts support this clonotype. Relative to the germline gene, one junction end is altered; a read error may explain this. V gene TRBV7-7 combines with J gene TRBJ2-4, with TRBD1 matching over 10 bases. The CDR3 is made up of 13 amino acids. Looked up from germline, CDR1 is SSHAT and CDR2 is FNYEAQ (reference sequence). The CDR3 sequence is CASSFGTGDIQYF. The CDR3 coding sequence is TGTGCTAGCAGCTTCGGGACAGGGGACATTCAGTACTTC.

This clonotype was counted a few times. This chain's CDR3 is CASSLEPSGGADTQYF. Written as DNA, the CDR3 is TGTGCCAGCAGCTTAGAACCTAGCGGGGGCGCAGATACGCAGTATTTT. The chain is built from TRBV11-2 and TRBJ2-3; 10 positions agree with TRBD2. Germline V gene sequence: CDR1 SGHAT, CDR2 FQNNGV. The length of the CDR3 is 16 residues. V lost 0 bases to trimming and J lost 4 bases; unmatched junction nucleotides: 4.

The rearrangement joins TRBV29-1 to TRBJ1-5; D not resolved. The CDR3 is made up of 14 amino acids. The germline CDR1 and CDR2 sequences are SQVTM and ANQGSEA. The V gene lost 4 bases and the J gene lost 0 bases, with 10 bases spanning the gap. The CDR3: CSVATDYSNQPQHF. The CDR3 coding sequence is TGCAGCGTTGCCACAGACTATAGCAATCAGCCCCAGCATTTT.

V usage is TRBV20-1 and J usage is TRBJ2-7; maybe TRBD1 (5 bases). Germline CDR1 DFQATT, CDR2 SNEGSKA (reference sequence). The CDR3 loop spans 12 amino acids. V was shortened by 3 bases and J by 5 bases, with 11 bases between the two germline ends. The DNA of the CDR3 is TGCAGTGCTAGGCGACAAGGGGACGAGCAGTACGTC. The encoded protein is CSARRQGDEQYV.

Many counts were recorded for this clonotype. This rearrangement joins TRBV7-9 to TRBJ2-3; tentative D call: TRBD2 (7 bases). This CDR3 region has 16 residues. Germline lookup yields CDR1 SEHNR and CDR2 FQNEAQ (reference sequence). Trimming shortened V by 1 base and J by 8 bases, and 19 bases separated the two germline ends. CDR3 in DNA: TGTGCCAGCAGCTTAGTGGCGGGGGCGCCGGTCGGTACGCAGTATTTT. Its translation: CASSLVAGAPVGTQYF. Looking up the rest from reference TRBV7-9 and TRBJ2-3 gives the full variable domain: DTGVSQNPRHKITKRGQNVTFRCDPISEHNRLYWYRQTLGQGPEFLTYFQNEAQLEKSRLLSDRFSAERPKGSFSTLEIQRTEQGDSAMYLCASSLVAGAPVGTQYFGPGTRLTVL.

V gene TRBV7-2 combines with J gene TRBJ1-2; 11 positions agree with TRBD1. CDR3 size: 16 residues. Per the germline V gene, CDR1 is SGHTA and CDR2 is FQGNSA. After removal of 1 base from V and 8 bases from J, the junction contained 9 bases not matched to a gene. The CDR3: CASSLVSGQGGQGYTF. In DNA form, the CDR3 reads TGTGCCAGCAGCTTAGTCTCGGGACAGGGGGGTCAAGGCTACACCTTC.

This clonotype occurred a few times. This chain joins TRBV5-1 and TRBJ2-5; 12 bases fit TRBD2. Germline CDR1 and CDR2: SGHRS and YFSETQ. The CDR3 is made up of 16 amino acids. V was clipped by 2 bases and J by 3 bases; unmatched bases: 5. This CDR3 reads CASSLNPSGGEETQYF. DNA for the CDR3: TGCGCCAGCAGCTTAAACCCTAGCGGGGGGGAAGAGACCCAGTACTTC.

The V call is TRBV5-1, the J call TRBJ2-2; 7 bases line up with TRBD2. The CDR3 loop spans 14 amino acids. Germline values: CDR1 SGHRS, CDR2 YFSETQ. The V gene end was trimmed by 7 bases and the J gene end by 3 bases; junction bases not matched to a gene: 6. The CDR3: CASRLALDTGELFF. The CDR3 bases are TGCGCCAGCCGACTAGCTCTCGACACCGGGGAGCTGTTTTTT. The full variable domain, in which reference TRBV5-1 and TRBJ2-2 provide the parts outside the CDR3, is KAGVTQTPRYLIKTRGQQVTLSCSPISGHRSVSWYQQTPGQGLQFLFEYFSETQRNKGNFPGRFSGRQFSNSRSEMNVSTLELGDSALYLCASRLALDTGELFFGEGSRLTVL.

Many counts were recorded for this clonotype. The chain has TRBV5-1 and TRBJ2-1; 9 nucleotides agree with TRBD2. Germline loops: CDR1 SGHRS, CDR2 YFSETQ. Trimming at V came to 6 bases and at J to 0 bases, leaving 1 base not matched to a gene. This CDR3 has 14 amino acids. CDR3 region: CASTSGDSYNEQFF. For the CDR3, the DNA is TGCGCCAGCACTAGCGGGGACTCCTACAATGAGCAGTTCTTC.

The sample holds a few counts of this clonotype. This chain joins TRBV7-8 and TRBJ1-1; D is unclear. The germline V and J ends were trimmed by 4 bases and 1 base, with 10 bases remaining between them. CDR1 SGHVS and CDR2 FQNEAQ come from the germline V gene. This CDR3 has 14 residues. The CDR3 region is CASSSGLRNTEAFF. The CDR3 coding sequence is TGTGCCAGCAGCTCGGGCCTTCGGAACACTGAAGCTTTCTTT. Supplemented by reference TRBV7-8 and TRBJ1-1, the full variable domain reads GAGVSQSPRYKVAKRGQDVALRCDPISGHVSLFWYQQALGQGPEFLTYFQNEAQLDKSGLPSDRFFAERPEGSVSTLKIQRTQQEDSAVYLCASSSGLRNTEAFFGQGTRLTVV.

V usage is TRBV7-2 and J usage is TRBJ1-6; D is uncertain. There are 17 residues in the CDR3. The germline V gene encodes CDR1 SGHTA and CDR2 FQGNSA. V dropped 4 bases and J dropped 8 bases, with 21 bases sitting between them. CDR3 nucleotides: TGTGCCAGCAGCTCAGTCCCGGCCGGGTCCGGCGATTCACCCCTCCACTTT. Amino acids: CASSSVPAGSGDSPLHF.